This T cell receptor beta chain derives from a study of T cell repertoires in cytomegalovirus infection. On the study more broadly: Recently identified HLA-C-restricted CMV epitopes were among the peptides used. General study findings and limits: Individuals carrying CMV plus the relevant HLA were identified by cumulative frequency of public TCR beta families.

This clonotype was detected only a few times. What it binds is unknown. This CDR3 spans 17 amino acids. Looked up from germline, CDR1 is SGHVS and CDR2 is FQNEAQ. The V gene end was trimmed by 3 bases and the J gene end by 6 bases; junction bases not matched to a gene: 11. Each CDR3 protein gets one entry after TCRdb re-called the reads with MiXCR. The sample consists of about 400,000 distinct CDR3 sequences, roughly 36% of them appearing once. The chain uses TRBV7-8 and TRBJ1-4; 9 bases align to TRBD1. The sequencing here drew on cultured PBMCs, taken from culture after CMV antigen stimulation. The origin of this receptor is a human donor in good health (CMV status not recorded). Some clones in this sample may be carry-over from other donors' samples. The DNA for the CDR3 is TGTGCCAGCAGCTTCCCGGGACAGGGAGCATTCGATGAAAAACTGTTTTTT. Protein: CASSFPGQGAFDEKLFF.